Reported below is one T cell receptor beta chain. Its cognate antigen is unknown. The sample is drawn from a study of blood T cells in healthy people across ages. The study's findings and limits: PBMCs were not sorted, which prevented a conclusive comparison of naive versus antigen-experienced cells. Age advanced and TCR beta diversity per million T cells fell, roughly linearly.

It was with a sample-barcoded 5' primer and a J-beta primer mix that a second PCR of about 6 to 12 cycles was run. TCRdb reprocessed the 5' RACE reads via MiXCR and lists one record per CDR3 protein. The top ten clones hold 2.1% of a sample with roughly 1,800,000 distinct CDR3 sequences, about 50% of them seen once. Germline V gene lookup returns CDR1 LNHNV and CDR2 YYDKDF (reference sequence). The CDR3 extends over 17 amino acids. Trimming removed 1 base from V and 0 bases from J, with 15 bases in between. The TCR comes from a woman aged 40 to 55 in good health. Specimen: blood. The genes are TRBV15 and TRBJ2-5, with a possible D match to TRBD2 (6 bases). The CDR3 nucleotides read TGTGCCACCAGCAGAGTGGGTCGGGGGTTGCACCAAGAGACCCAGTACTTC. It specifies CATSRVGRGLHQETQYF.